A selection of T cell receptor beta chains follows, all from one sample in a study of T and B cells in COVID-19 patients. TCRdb called the multiplex PCR reads again in MiXCR, with one record for every CDR3 protein. This sample has about 5,100 distinct CDR3 sequences, with around a fifth found just once. Sequenced material: blood. These receptors were taken from a human donor with active COVID-19. CDR3s include the opening cysteine and the closing phenylalanine or tryptophan. The D gene is left open where the match is weak. For some rows the clone size is stated as once, few or many, or as a class when expanded; others skip it.

d_call,j_call,v_call,clone_size,cdr3_nt,cdr3_aa
TRBD2,TRBJ2-7,TRBV29-1,large,TGCAGCGTTGAACCGGGGGGAATGGGTGGCGAGCAGTACTTC,CSVEPGGMGGEQYF
.,TRBJ1-5,TRBV10-3,.,TGTGCCATCAGTCTTGGAGATCAGCCCCAGCATTTT,CAISLGDQPQHF
.,TRBJ1-4,TRBV28,.,TGTGCCAGCAGTTTATACGGACAGCCTAATGAAAAACTGTTTTTT,CASSLYGQPNEKLFF
TRBD1,TRBJ1-5,TRBV20-1,.,TGCAGTGCTAGATCCAGGGGGGCTCAGCCCCAGCATTTT,CSARSRGAQPQHF
.,TRBJ1-1,TRBV6-1,many,TGTGCCAGCAGTGACACTGAAGCTTTCTTT,CASSDTEAFF
.,TRBJ1-1,TRBV30,many,TGTGCCTGGAGCGTAAGGACAGTCAACACTGAAGCTTTCTTT,CAWSVRTVNTEAFF
.,TRBJ1-6,TRBV19,medium-sized,TGTGCCAGTAGGCCAAGCTCCTATAATTCACCCCTCCACTTT,CASRPSSYNSPLHF
.,TRBJ1-1,TRBV5-1,few,TGCGCCAGCAGCTTGAACGAGAACACTGAAGCTTTCTTT,CASSLNENTEAFF
.,TRBJ2-7,TRBV7-2,many,TGTGCCAGCAGCCAACGACCTGGGACCCCCTACGAGCAGTACTTC,CASSQRPGTPYEQYF
.,TRBJ2-7,TRBV7-9,.,TGTGCCAGCAGCTCCCTGGGAGCATTGTCCTACGAGCAGTACTTC,CASSSLGALSYEQYF
.,TRBJ2-7,TRBV24-1,.,TGTGCCACCAGTGATTTGCGGGGTTACGAGCAGTACTTC,CATSDLRGYEQYF
.,TRBJ1-2,TRBV20-1,few,TGCAGTGCTAGAGGGGAGGGAAACTATGGCTACACCTTC,CSARGEGNYGYTF
.,TRBJ2-2,TRBV12-3/TRBV12-4,once,TGTGCCAGCAGCTGGGCCTCGAACACCGGGGAGCTGTTTTTT,CASSWASNTGELFF
.,TRBJ1-1,TRBV20-1,.,TGCAGTGCTAGGCCCTCTATGAACACTGAAGCTTTCTTT,CSARPSMNTEAFF
.,TRBJ2-4,TRBV7-9,many,TGTGCCAGCAGACAGGGAGAGTTTAAGAACATTCAGTACTTC,CASRQGEFKNIQYF
.,TRBJ2-6,TRBV29-1,large,TGCAGCGCCGGGGGAGGGGGCGCGGGGGCCAACGTCCTGACTTTC,CSAGGGGAGANVLTF
.,TRBJ2-2,TRBV29-1,medium-sized,TGCAGCGGACTCGGGGGGCTGAACACCGGGGAGCTGTTTTTT,CSGLGGLNTGELFF
.,TRBJ2-2,TRBV18,medium-sized,TGTGCCAGCTCACCAAGCCCAGGGAGAACCGGGGAGCTGTTTTTT,CASSPSPGRTGELFF
TRBD2,TRBJ2-2,TRBV19,large,TGTGCCAGTTCGACTAGCGGGAGGGTATCGAACACCGGGGAGCTGTTTTTT,CASSTSGRVSNTGELFF
.,TRBJ1-2,TRBV6-6,few,TGTGCCAGCCTGTTAGATTCAGGGTTCTATGGCTACACCTTC,CASLLDSGFYGYTF
.,TRBJ2-7,TRBV7-6,many,TGTGCCAGCAGCTTGGACTTGGGGGGCTCCTCGAGCGAGCAGTACTTC,CASSLDLGGSSSEQYF
TRBD1,TRBJ2-5,TRBV6-1,medium-sized,TGTGCCAGCAGTGGCCCCGCAGACAGGGGTTACTTC,CASSGPADRGYF
.,TRBJ2-7,TRBV4-3,few,TGCGCCAGCAGCCAAGGGAGGGGGTTATACGAGCAGTACTTC,CASSQGRGLYEQYF
.,TRBJ2-7,TRBV7-6,medium-sized,TGTGCCAGCAGCTTAGGTGAGGGACTCCCCCCTGTCGAGCAGTACTTC,CASSLGEGLPPVEQYF
TRBD1,TRBJ1-4,TRBV5-1,few,TGTGCCAGCAGCTTTAGCCCGGGACAGGGGTATGAAAAACTGTTTTTT,CASSFSPGQGYEKLFF
.,TRBJ1-2,TRBV28,.,TGTGCCAGCAGTTTTCCAGGGTTGGACTATGGCTACACCTTC,CASSFPGLDYGYTF
.,TRBJ2-5,TRBV28,.,TGTGCCAGCAGTCGAGAGACCCTGTACTTC,CASSRETLYF
TRBD1,TRBJ1-2,TRBV20-1,few,TGCAGTGCTAGAGGACAGGGAAACTATGGCTACACCTTC,CSARGQGNYGYTF
.,TRBJ2-1,TRBV28,few,TGTGCCAGCAGTTTATCAAATATCGCCGGGGCGCAAGGAAATGAGCAGTTCTTC,CASSLSNIAGAQGNEQFF
TRBD1,TRBJ1-2,TRBV18,few,TGTGCCAGCTCATTTACTCTAAGTGCCGGGACAGACTATGGCTACACCTTC,CASSFTLSAGTDYGYTF
.,TRBJ2-3,TRBV20-1,.,TGCAGTGCTTACAGGGAGGGGGCGACCATCACAGATACGCAGTATTTT,CSAYREGATITDTQYF
TRBD2,TRBJ2-2,TRBV19,large,TGTGCCAGTACCCTCCGGGGGGTGAACACCGGGGAGCTGTTTTTT,CASTLRGVNTGELFF
.,TRBJ2-3,TRBV7-6,medium-sized,TGTGCCAGCAGCTTAATGCCTAGCACAGATACGCAGTATTTT,CASSLMPSTDTQYF